The 28 T cell receptor beta chains below all came from one sample that was sequenced in a study of cytomegalovirus exposure and HLA in healthy donors. It was with 60 Vbeta and 13 Jbeta primers that the PCR ran. Only in-frame clones appear in the TCRdb table, and some are missing; sequencing was by immunoSEQ multiplex PCR. The sample comprises fewer than 95,000 clones, 73% of which are singletons, and about 16% rests with the top ten. Sequencing was done on a sample of PBMCs. The receptors shown here come from a woman in her 40s in good health and CMV-seropositive.

This chain connects TRBV5-1 to TRBJ1-5; 10 nucleotides align to TRBD1. J lost 4 bases, V lost 4 bases, and 5 bases had no gene match. The CDR3 covers 15 residues. Germline lookup yields CDR1 SGHRS and CDR2 YFSETQ. The CDR3: CASSQGGQGNQPQHF. CDR3 sequence (DNA): TGCGCCAGCAGCCAGGGGGGACAGGGGAATCAGCCCCAGCATTTT.

This clone was seen only a few times. The chain employs TRBV7-2 and TRBJ2-5, with D unresolved. Trimming shortened V by 5 bases and J by 2 bases, and 9 bases separated the two germline ends. Germline V gives CDR1 SGHTA, CDR2 FQGNSA. CDR3 length: 13 amino acids. CDR3 sequence reads: CASSETRQETQYF. CDR3 coding DNA: TGTGCCAGCAGCGAGACTCGTCAAGAGACCCAGTACTTC.

This chain links TRBV11-2 with TRBJ2-1, with D perhaps TRBD2 (5 bases). The CDR3 consists of 16 residues. Per the germline V gene, CDR1 is SGHAT and CDR2 is FQNNGV. The V and J ends lost 0 bases and 4 bases respectively, with 13 bases between them. The CDR3 DNA sequence: TGTGCCAGCAGCTTAGATAAAGCCGGCGGGTACAATGAGCAGTTCTTC. It is translated as CASSLDKAGGYNEQFF.

V is TRBV5-4 and J is TRBJ2-4, with 7 bases identical to TRBD1. V lost 0 bases and J lost 6; bases outside the gene matches: 6. Germline assignment: CDR1 SGHNT and CDR2 YYREEE (reference sequence). CDR3 length equals 15 residues. The CDR3 loop reads CASSLAGTVGNIQYF. The CDR3 bases are TGTGCCAGCAGCTTGGCCGGGACAGTGGGAAACATTCAGTACTTC. The variable domain in full, completed from reference TRBV5-4 and TRBJ2-4, reads ETGVTQSPTHLIKTRGQQVTLRCSSQSGHNTVSWYQQALGQGPQFIFQYYREEENGRGNFPPRFSGLQFPNYSSELNVNALELDDSALYLCASSLAGTVGNIQYFGAGTRLSVL.

Regarding this clone: One junction end disagrees with the germline gene, perhaps due to a read error. This sequence joins TRBV6-1 and TRBJ1-4; D is possibly TRBD1 (6 bases). This CDR3 comprises 14 residues. Germline V gene lookup returns CDR1 MNHNS and CDR2 SASEGT. In DNA form, the CDR3 reads TGTGCCAGCACTGAACGGGGGGCGGTGGGGAAACTGTTTTTT. Its protein product is CASTERGAVGKLFF.

This clone was recorded once. This chain joins TRBV7-3 and TRBJ1-1; perhaps TRBD1 as D (5 bases). CDR1 SGHTA and CDR2 FQGTGA come from the germline V gene. Trimming took 11 bases from V and 1 from J, leaving 14 bases between them. The CDR3 runs 13 residues. CDR3 sequence reads: CASSRGGNTEAFF. Here the CDR3 DNA reads TGTGCCTCCTCAAGGGGAGGGAACACTGAAGCTTTCTTT.

V and J are TRBV27 and TRBJ2-3; D is perhaps TRBD1 (6 bases). Germline loops: CDR1 MNHEY, CDR2 SMNVEV (reference sequence). V lost 2 bases, J lost 1 base, and 10 bases lay in between. The CDR3 totals 15 residues. The CDR3 reads CASSLTGWGTDTQYF. CDR3 nucleotides: TGTGCCAGCAGTTTAACAGGGTGGGGCACAGATACGCAGTATTTT.

This clone has just a few counts. This sequence joins TRBV6-5 and TRBJ1-2; TRBD1 is a possible D gene (6 bases). Germline CDR1 MNHEY, CDR2 SVGAGI. V dropped 6 bases and J dropped 3 bases, with 14 bases sitting between them. CDR3 length: 14 residues. CDR3 nucleotide sequence: TGTGCCAGCAGGCCAGGGGTCTCCCACTATGGCTACACCTTC. Its translation is CASRPGVSHYGYTF.

This chain uses TRBV27 with TRBJ1-6; 8 bases match TRBD1. The ends lost 5 bases at V and 1 base at J; junction bases unmatched: 4. Germline CDR1 and CDR2: MNHEY and SMNVEV (reference sequence). The CDR3 is made up of 16 amino acids. The CDR3 spells CASSTQGASYNSPLHF. DNA for the CDR3: TGTGCCAGCAGTACTCAGGGGGCGTCCTATAATTCACCCCTCCACTTT.

This sequence joins TRBV10-1 and TRBJ1-1; D uncertain. Trimming pared 8 bases from V and 1 base from J, leaving 11 bases between. The CDR3 extends over 13 amino acids. Germline V gene lookup returns CDR1 WNHNN and CDR2 SYGVQD (reference sequence). The CDR3 coding sequence is TGCGCCAGCCAACTACGGAGGAACACTGAAGCTTTCTTT. It encodes CASQLRRNTEAFF.

V gene TRBV27 combines with J gene TRBJ1-4, with D perhaps TRBD1 (5 bases). Trimming left V 8 bases short and J 8 bases short, with 12 bases between. The CDR3 is 12 residues long. Germline V lookup: CDR1 MNHEY, CDR2 SMNVEV (reference sequence). CDR3 sequence: CASGRGLEKLFF. The CDR3 nucleotides are TGTGCCAGCGGGAGGGGCTTGGAAAAACTGTTTTTT.

The CDR3 here is CALFPGQGAGELFF. DNA of the CDR3: TGTGCCTTGTTTCCGGGACAAGGGGCCGGGGAGCTGTTTTTT. J is TRBJ2-2 and V is TRBV30; weak D call: TRBD1 (6 bases). Germline assignment: CDR1 GTSNPN and CDR2 SVGIG (reference sequence). CDR3 size: 14 residues. The V and J ends lost 7 bases and 6 bases respectively, with 18 bases between them.

This clone came up a few times. Its ends do not fully match the called genes, so a read error is possible. V gene TRBV5-4 combines with J gene TRBJ2-7, with a possible D match to TRBD1 (6 bases). Germline V lookup: CDR1 SGHNT, CDR2 YYREEE (reference sequence). The CDR3 loop spans 15 amino acids. The CDR3 sequence is CDSSFRVQGNYEQYF. The DNA of the CDR3 is TGTGACAGCAGCTTTAGGGTACAGGGTAACTACGAGCAGTACTTC.

The chain links TRBV2 to TRBJ1-1; TRBD1 is a possible D gene (6 bases). The length of the CDR3 is 13 residues. Trimming left V 6 bases short and J 4 bases short, with 12 bases between. CDR1 and CDR2 (germline): SNHLY, FYNNEI. CDR3 protein: CASSSTGSTEAFF. The CDR3 DNA follows: TGTGCCAGCAGCTCTACAGGGTCCACTGAAGCTTTCTTT.

The genes are TRBV9 and TRBJ1-1; 7 bases are a match to TRBD1. CDR1 and CDR2 from the germline V gene are SGDLS and YYNGEE. J gave up 7 bases and V 3 bases, and 6 bases lay outside the gene matches. This CDR3 region has 13 residues. CDR3 nucleotide sequence: TGTGCCAGCAGCGCAAGACAGGGATTTGAAGCTTTCTTT. It yields the protein CASSARQGFEAFF.

This clone was seen a few times. The chain employs TRBV7-8 and TRBJ2-7, with a possible D match to TRBD1 (6 bases). Trimming shortened V by 2 bases and J by 2 bases, and 10 bases separated the two germline ends. The CDR3 has 14 amino acids. CDR1 and CDR2 from the germline V gene are SGHVS and FQNEAQ. CDR3 DNA: TGTGCCAGCAGCTTACACAGGGCGGCCTACGAGCAGTACTTC. Translation: CASSLHRAAYEQYF. Full variable domain (missing parts from reference TRBV7-8 and TRBJ2-7): GAGVSQSPRYKVAKRGQDVALRCDPISGHVSLFWYQQALGQGPEFLTYFQNEAQLDKSGLPSDRFFAERPEGSVSTLKIQRTQQEDSAVYLCASSLHRAAYEQYFGPGTRLTVT.

The gene calls are TRBV11-2 and TRBJ1-1; the D gene is possibly TRBD1 (5 bases). The germline V gene has CDR1 SGHAT and CDR2 FQNNGV. The CDR3 is 13 residues long. Trimming pared 4 bases from V and 0 bases from J, leaving 6 bases between. The CDR3 loop reads CASSWGLNTEAFF. CDR3 sequence (DNA): TGTGCCAGCAGCTGGGGCTTGAACACTGAAGCTTTCTTT.

V usage is TRBV28 and J usage is TRBJ2-7; 9 bases are a match to TRBD1. The CDR3 has 16 amino acids. J lost 3 bases, V lost 5 bases, and 11 bases had no gene match. Germline lookup yields CDR1 MDHEN and CDR2 SYDVKM. The CDR3 protein is CASSTLKTGGIYEQYF. DNA for the CDR3: TGTGCCAGCAGTACCTTAAAGACAGGGGGGATCTACGAGCAGTACTTC.

The J gene is TRBJ2-2, the V gene TRBV11-2, with D unclear. V lost 2 bases, J lost 0 bases, and 7 bases lay in between. The germline V gene has CDR1 SGHAT and CDR2 FQNNGV. The CDR3 contains 15 residues. CDR3 region: CASSLQSSNTGELFF. The CDR3 DNA reads as TGTGCCAGCAGCTTACAGTCTTCGAACACCGGGGAGCTGTTTTTT.

The chain employs TRBV7-2 and TRBJ2-7; 7 bases are a match to TRBD1. The junction had 7 bases not matched to a gene; V was cut back by 5 bases and J by 3 bases. CDR1 and CDR2 from the germline V gene are SGHTA and FQGNSA. The CDR3 contains 14 residues. CDR3 nucleotides: TGTGCCAGCAGCAAATGGGACAGTTTCTACGAGCAGTACTTC. Protein: CASSKWDSFYEQYF.

The V and J genes are TRBV4-3 and TRBJ1-5; 10 bases are shared with TRBD1. Germline V gene lookup returns CDR1 LGHNA and CDR2 YSLEER. This CDR3 region has 16 residues. V dropped 1 base and J dropped 5; count of bases not matched to a gene: 5. CDR3 sequence (DNA): TGCGCCAGCAGCCAAGGCCCCGGGACAGGGGATCAGCCCCAGCATTTT. Protein product: CASSQGPGTGDQPQHF.

The V call is TRBV7-9, the J call TRBJ2-6, with TRBD1 matching over 8 bases. This CDR3 is 19 amino acids long. Germline V gene lookup returns CDR1 SEHNR and CDR2 FQNEAQ (reference sequence). Trimming removed 3 bases from V and 6 bases from J; junction bases left unmatched: 16. CDR3 bases: TGTGCCAGCAGCTTCACAGGGGGAGTAGAGGTGTTGGAGGCCAACGTCCTGACTTTC. It specifies CASSFTGGVEVLEANVLTF. The full variable domain, its missing parts supplied by reference TRBV7-9 and TRBJ2-6, is DTGVSQNPRHKITKRGQNVTFRCDPISEHNRLYWYRQTLGQGPEFLTYFQNEAQLEKSRLLSDRFSAERPKGSFSTLEIQRTEQGDSAMYLCASSFTGGVEVLEANVLTFGAGSRLTVL.

The chain is built from TRBV19 and TRBJ1-2; D possibly corresponds to TRBD1 (5 bases). V lost 3 bases and J 14 bases, leaving 16 bases between the germline ends. Per germline, CDR1 LNHDA and CDR2 SQIVND (reference sequence). There are 12 residues in the CDR3. The CDR3 here is CASSMEGLAWTF. CDR3 DNA sequence: TGTGCCAGTAGTATGGAGGGGCTTGCGTGGACCTTC.

The chain links TRBV19 to TRBJ1-1; 8 positions match TRBD1. Germline V gene lookup returns CDR1 LNHDA and CDR2 SQIVND (reference sequence). This CDR3 is 15 amino acids long. The ends lost 4 bases at V and 6 bases at J; junction bases unmatched: 10. CDR3 amino acids: CASSTTDRVFPEAFF. The CDR3 DNA is TGTGCCAGTAGTACCACGGACAGGGTTTTTCCTGAAGCTTTCTTT.

The chain recombines TRBV5-4 with TRBJ2-7; 8 nucleotides line up with TRBD1. The CDR3 has 14 residues. V shed 4 bases, J shed 4 bases, and the junction held 7 bases outside the gene matches. CDR1 is SGHNT and CDR2 is YYREEE in the germline V gene (reference sequence). The CDR3 protein is CASSPPGQVYEQYF. CDR3 coding DNA: TGTGCCAGCAGCCCCCCGGGACAGGTTTACGAGCAGTACTTC.

The chain couples TRBV5-1 to TRBJ1-3, with TRBD1 identical over 7 bases. J lost 4 bases, V lost 3 bases, and 7 bases had no gene match. CDR1 is SGHRS and CDR2 is YFSETQ in the germline V gene. This CDR3 is built from 15 residues. This CDR3 reads CASSSQTGTGNTIYF. The CDR3 DNA follows: TGCGCCAGCAGCTCCCAGACAGGGACGGGAAACACCATATATTTT. The entire variable domain, with the rest obtained from reference TRBV5-1 and TRBJ1-3, is as follows: KAGVTQTPRYLIKTRGQQVTLSCSPISGHRSVSWYQQTPGQGLQFLFEYFSETQRNKGNFPGRFSGRQFSNSRSEMNVSTLELGDSALYLCASSSQTGTGNTIYFGEGSWLTVV.

This clone has more than one count but fewer than ten. The rearrangement links TRBV2 to TRBJ2-3, with 8 bases fitting TRBD2. This CDR3 is built from 15 residues. V shed 0 bases and J 4 bases; nucleotides not matched to a gene: 3. Germline V gene sequence: CDR1 SNHLY, CDR2 FYNNEI. This CDR3 reads CASSEAGGGADTQYF. The CDR3 DNA reads TGTGCCAGCAGTGAAGCCGGGGGGGGAGCAGATACGCAGTATTTT.

In DNA form, the CDR3 reads TGTGCCAGCAGCGAAGCGGGGGGGCCTGGGACCCAGTACTTC. As protein: CASSEAGGPGTQYF. V and J are TRBV9 and TRBJ2-5; TRBD2 agrees at 10 bases. Germline V gene data show CDR1 as SGDLS and CDR2 as YYNGEE. V shed 3 bases, J shed 7 bases, and the junction held 6 bases outside the gene matches. The CDR3 loop spans 14 amino acids.